This TCR beta chain was sequenced during a study of CD8+CD57+ T cells in acquired aplastic anemia. The TCR beta profiling, which covered VDJ combination and CDR3 sequence, was carried out using genomic DNA as the template. TCRdb passed the reads through MiXCR, listing each CDR3 protein once. The profile shows some 280,000 distinct CDR3 sequences, approximately 55% of them singletons. V was clipped by 4 bases and J by 12 bases; unmatched bases: 5. The germline V gene encodes CDR1 MGHDK and CDR2 SYGVNS. The CDR3 is made up of 12 amino acids. This clonotype was detected ten times or more. This sequence originates from a human donor with severe aplastic anemia or a healthy control (not recorded which). The chain carries TRBV25-1 and TRBJ2-1, with 8 bases aligning to TRBD1. The sample taken for sequencing was sorted CD4+, CD8+, or CD8+CD57+ T cells (not recorded which) from PBMCs. This CDR3 reads CASSADRGRQFF. The CDR3 coding sequence is TGTGCCAGCAGTGCTGACAGGGGACGGCAGTTCTTC.